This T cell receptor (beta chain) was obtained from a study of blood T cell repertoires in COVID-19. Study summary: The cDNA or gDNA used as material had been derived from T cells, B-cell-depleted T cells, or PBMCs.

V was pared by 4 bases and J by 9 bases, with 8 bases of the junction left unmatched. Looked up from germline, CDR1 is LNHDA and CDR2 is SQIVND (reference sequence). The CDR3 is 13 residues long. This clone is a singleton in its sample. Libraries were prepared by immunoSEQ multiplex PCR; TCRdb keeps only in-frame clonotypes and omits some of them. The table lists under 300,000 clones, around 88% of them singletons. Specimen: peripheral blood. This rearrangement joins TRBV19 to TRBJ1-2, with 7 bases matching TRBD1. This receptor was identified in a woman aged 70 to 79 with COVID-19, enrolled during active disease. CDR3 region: CASSTKPQGSYTF. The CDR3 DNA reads TGTGCCAGTAGTACTAAACCACAGGGGAGCTACACCTTC.